Following are 18 T cell receptor beta chains from one sample sequenced in a study of beta chain features in type 1 diabetes. Findings and caveats of the study: In all four CD4+ subsets, TCRB CDR3 length was significantly, moderately reduced in type 1 diabetes.

What these receptors recognize is not known. Expressed TCRB transcripts were sequenced because the isolated RNA had all been reverse transcribed beforehand. Method: immunoSEQ multiplex PCR; TCRdb's copy keeps in-frame clones and lacks some. The sample has some 640,000 clones, 11% to 15% seen once; the top ten hold just under 0.04%. Sequenced material: naive CD4+ T cells from blood. These receptors came from a man aged 18-30 years with type 1 diabetes.

The CDR3 DNA reads TGCAGCGTTGTGCTGTTAGTCCAAGAGACCCAGTACTTC. Its translation is CSVVLLVQETQYF. The chain is built from TRBV29-1 and TRBJ2-5; no clear D. The germline V gene has CDR1 SQVTM and CDR2 ANQGSEA. Trimming stripped 4 bases from V and 1 base from J, with 10 bases between. The CDR3 is 13 amino acids.

DNA for the CDR3: TGTGCCACCAACCCCCCTAACTATGGCTACACCTTC. It encodes CATNPPNYGYTF. V is TRBV28 and J is TRBJ1-2, with unresolved D. Trimming stripped 10 bases from V and 0 bases from J, with 9 bases between. This CDR3 is built from 12 residues. Per germline, CDR1 MDHEN and CDR2 SYDVKM.

The chain uses TRBV25-1 and TRBJ1-3; D is undetermined. This CDR3 has 13 residues. Looked up from germline, CDR1 is MGHDK and CDR2 is SYGVNS. The V gene lost 4 bases and the J gene lost 8 bases, with 12 bases spanning the gap. The CDR3 region is CASSVLDGYTIYF. The CDR3 DNA is TGTGCCAGCAGTGTCCTCGACGGTTACACCATATATTTT. Based on the CDR3 plus reference TRBV25-1 and TRBJ1-3, the full variable domain is EADIYQTPRYLVIGTGKKITLECSQTMGHDKMYWYQQDPGMELHLIHYSYGVNSTEKGDLSSESTVSRIRTEHFPLTLESARPSHTSQYLCASSVLDGYTIYFGEGSWLTVV.

This clone was recorded a few times. The chain employs TRBV5-4 and TRBJ2-7; 7 bases are shared with TRBD1. The ends lost 4 bases at V and 3 bases at J; junction bases unmatched: 4. The CDR3 has 13 amino acids. Germline lookup yields CDR1 SGHNT and CDR2 YYREEE (reference sequence). The CDR3 protein is CASSRDSVYEQYF. The CDR3 region has the DNA TGTGCCAGCAGCCGGGACAGCGTCTACGAGCAGTACTTC. The complete variable domain, with remaining parts taken from reference TRBV5-4 and TRBJ2-7, reads ETGVTQSPTHLIKTRGQQVTLRCSSQSGHNTVSWYQQALGQGPQFIFQYYREEENGRGNFPPRFSGLQFPNYSSELNVNALELDDSALYLCASSRDSVYEQYFGPGTRLTVT.

V usage is TRBV4-3 and J usage is TRBJ1-4, with a weak D call TRBD1 (5 bases). The germline V gene has CDR1 LGHNA and CDR2 YSLEER. The CDR3 contains 14 residues. V gave up 4 bases and J gave up 5 bases, with 11 bases separating them. In DNA, the CDR3 is TGCGCCAGCAGCCTGGGGTGGGGGAATGAAAAACTGTTTTTT. Translation gives CASSLGWGNEKLFF.

The gene calls are TRBV2 and TRBJ1-2; D gene ambiguous. V shed 6 bases and J shed 8 bases, with 22 bases lying between them. The CDR3 covers 15 residues. Germline V lookup: CDR1 SNHLY, CDR2 FYNNEI. CDR3 DNA: TGTGCCAGCAGAAGCGAGGCAGTGTATTTTAGCGGCTACACCTTC. It encodes CASRSEAVYFSGYTF.

The J gene is TRBJ2-1, the V gene TRBV9, with TRBD1 as a possible D gene (6 bases). Trimming stripped 3 bases from V and 5 bases from J, with 9 bases between. This CDR3 has 13 residues. Germline V gives CDR1 SGDLS, CDR2 YYNGEE. CDR3 nucleotides: TGTGCCAGCAGCGCCGGACAGAACAATGAGCAGTTCTTC. Encoded protein: CASSAGQNNEQFF.

The chain recombines TRBV28 with TRBJ1-4; weak D call: TRBD1 (6 bases). Trimming removed 8 bases from V and 2 bases from J, with 24 bases in between. The CDR3 totals 18 residues. Germline V CDR1 and CDR2: MDHEN, SYDVKM. In DNA, the CDR3 is TGTGCCAGCGCGGGGGCTTCAGGACGTGGCGCTACTAATGAAAAACTGTTTTTT. Translating it yields CASAGASGRGATNEKLFF.

V usage is TRBV30 and J usage is TRBJ2-1; D is unclear. The CDR3 loop spans 12 amino acids. The V end lost 1 base, the J end lost 9 bases, and 10 bases lay between the germline ends. The germline V gene has CDR1 GTSNPN and CDR2 SVGIG (reference sequence). The CDR3 here is CAWSEASGEQFF. The CDR3 region has the DNA TGTGCCTGGAGTGAAGCTAGTGGTGAGCAGTTCTTC.

There are a few counts of this clone. This chain links TRBV5-1 with TRBJ2-5; possibly TRBD2 for D (5 bases). The CDR3 covers 13 residues. V was cut by 1 base and J by 3 bases, with 7 bases left in between. Per the germline V gene, CDR1 is SGHRS and CDR2 is YFSETQ. DNA of the CDR3: TGCGCCAGCAGCTTGTCCGGGAAAGAGACCCAGTACTTC. Protein product: CASSLSGKETQYF.

The chain recombines TRBV30 with TRBJ1-1, with 8 bases aligning to TRBD1. This CDR3 contains 12 residues. The V segment lost 2 bases and the J segment 10 bases; nucleotides outside the gene matches: 6. Germline-derived CDR1 and CDR2 are GTSNPN and SVGIG (reference sequence). The CDR3 coding sequence is TGTGCCTGGAGTAATACAGGGGGTAGAGCTTTCTTT. The encoded protein is CAWSNTGGRAFF.

CDR3 amino acids: CSVKDSKSYEQYF. The CDR3, as DNA: TGCAGCGTTAAGGATTCGAAGTCCTACGAGCAGTACTTC. The rearrangement uses TRBV29-1 and TRBJ2-7; D gene ambiguous. The CDR3 has 13 amino acids. The V and J ends lost 5 bases and 1 base respectively, with 12 bases between them. CDR1 and CDR2 from the germline V gene are SQVTM and ANQGSEA.

The chain recombines TRBV7-9 with TRBJ1-5; possible D gene TRBD1, 5 bases. V lost 1 base to trimming and J lost 0 bases, with 13 bases between them. CDR3 length equals 17 residues. CDR1 is SEHNR, CDR2 FQNEAQ, per germline (reference sequence). The CDR3 DNA reads as TGTGCCAGCAGCTTAGAGTACGCTAGGGGTAGCAATCAGCCCCAGCATTTT. The encoded protein is CASSLEYARGSNQPQHF.

V usage is TRBV20-1 and J usage is TRBJ2-5, with D unresolved. Trimming pared 7 bases from V and 5 bases from J, leaving 11 bases between. CDR1 and CDR2 from the germline V gene are DFQATT and SNEGSKA (reference sequence). This CDR3 region has 11 residues. DNA of the CDR3: TGCAGTGTACGGTTTAGGGAGACCCAGTACTTC. Translating it yields CSVRFRETQYF.

This clone has more than one count but fewer than ten. The rearrangement links TRBV7-8 to TRBJ2-3; 7 bases match TRBD2. The J segment lost 2 bases and the V segment lost 5 bases, leaving 4 bases of the junction unmatched. The CDR3 covers 14 residues. Germline assignment: CDR1 SGHVS and CDR2 FQNEAQ. The CDR3 region has the DNA TGTGCCAGCAGCCGGAGCGGGGCCACAGATACGCAGTATTTT. This encodes CASSRSGATDTQYF.

In its sample, this clone was seen a few times. The J gene is TRBJ1-4, the V gene TRBV9; D not resolved. CDR1 and CDR2 from the germline V gene are SGDLS and YYNGEE. This CDR3 has 13 amino acids. V was cut by 4 bases and J by 8 bases, with 12 bases left in between. CDR3 nucleotide sequence: TGTGCCAGCAGCCCCTCTGCGATGGAAAAACTGTTTTTT. Encoded protein: CASSPSAMEKLFF.

This clone was found a few times. V and J are TRBV4-2 and TRBJ1-6; D is undetermined. The CDR3 runs 20 residues. The V end lost 0 bases, the J end lost 4 bases, and 22 bases lay between the germline ends. The germline gives CDR1 LGHNA, CDR2 YNFKEQ. CDR3 nucleotides: TGTGCCAGCAGCCAAGATCAGTCGACTCGGGGTCTGGGGTATAATTCACCCCTCCACTTT. Its translation: CASSQDQSTRGLGYNSPLHF.

The chain carries TRBV7-3 and TRBJ2-2; D uncertain. The CDR3 consists of 14 residues. V was trimmed by 5 bases and J by 0 bases, leaving 7 bases between them. Germline loops: CDR1 SGHTA, CDR2 FQGTGA. The CDR3 nucleotides read TGTGCCAGCAGCCCGACAACGAACACCGGGGAGCTGTTTTTT. Translating gives CASSPTTNTGELFF.